This paragraph reports one TCR beta chain. Its target is unknown. This sample stems from a study of T-cell reconstitution after alpha-beta-depleted transplantation in children. Library preparation (for TCRbeta) was performed with unique molecular identifiers. TCRdb reprocessed the PCR reads via MiXCR and lists one record per CDR3 protein. The sample records 60,000 or so distinct CDR3 sequences, approximately 46% being singletons. V dropped 5 bases and J dropped 9; count of bases not matched to a gene: 6. Germline values: CDR1 MNHEY, CDR2 SMNVEV (reference sequence). The CDR3 has 15 amino acids. Study-wide points: After transplant, high TCRbeta diversity at day 60 in some patients arose from surviving recipient T cells and thymic progenitors. Approximately two months post-transplant, alpha-beta T cells reportedly originated from several hundred expanded graft clones. After one year, T-cell counts and TCRbeta diversity mostly came from new T cells.

The source material was PBMCs, mostly from graft donor cells, sampled 360 days after TCRalphabeta/CD19-depleted stem cell transplant. This clonotype was obtained from a male patient aged 10 to 17 who had a stem cell transplant for acute lymphoblastic leukemia, so the T cells may come from the graft donor. The gene calls are TRBV27 and TRBJ2-1; TRBD2 matches 14 bases. This chain's CDR3 is CASSPGTSGRSEQFF. The CDR3 nucleotides read TGTGCCAGCAGTCCAGGGACTAGCGGGAGAAGTGAGCAGTTCTTC.